This entry lists 32 T cell receptor beta chains sequenced from one sample in a study of neurological immune-mediated disorders. TCRdb ran MiXCR on the 5' RACE reads and lists one entry per CDR3 protein. The table lists under 50,000 distinct CDR3 sequences, less than 15% of them singletons. The time point: longitudinal time-point 2. Sequencing was performed on PBMCs. These receptors all come from a male donor with HTLV-1-associated myelopathy (HAM/TSP).

This clonotype came up many times. The rearrangement links TRBV3-1 to TRBJ1-3, with 7 bases that match TRBD1. V shed 5 bases, J shed 0 bases, and the junction held 4 bases outside the gene matches. The germline gives CDR1 LGHDT, CDR2 YNNKEL (reference sequence). The CDR3 covers 15 residues. The CDR3 is CASSARGTSGNTIYF. In DNA, the CDR3 is TGTGCCAGCAGCGCCAGGGGGACCTCTGGAAACACCATATATTTT.

This clonotype was recorded at least ten times. This rearrangement joins TRBV29-1 to TRBJ2-7; TRBD1 aligns across 8 bases. Trimming removed 6 bases from V and 4 bases from J; junction bases left unmatched: 11. Germline CDR1 is SQVTM and CDR2 is ANQGSEA. The CDR3 is 14 residues long. CDR3 sequence (DNA): TGCAGCGTGGGAGGACAGGGCGAAGGGTACGAGCAGTACTTC. This encodes CSVGGQGEGYEQYF.

This clonotype was counted at least ten times. This sequence joins TRBV12-3 or TRBV12-4 and TRBJ2-7; D perhaps matches TRBD1 (6 bases). The V gene lost 3 bases and the J gene lost 5 bases, with 11 bases spanning the gap. The CDR3 runs to 13 residues. This CDR3 is CASSFHRDDEQYF. As DNA, the CDR3 is TGTGCCAGCAGTTTCCACAGGGACGACGAGCAGTACTTC.

V is TRBV12-3 or TRBV12-4 and J is TRBJ2-5, with D perhaps TRBD2 (5 bases). This CDR3 is built from 13 residues. V lost 8 bases and J 5 bases, leaving 15 bases between the germline ends. CDR3 nucleotides: TGTGCCAGCGCGGAGGTAGCGTGGGAGACCCAGTACTTC. Protein sequence: CASAEVAWETQYF.

This clonotype was detected ten times or more. The chain carries TRBV5-8 and TRBJ1-6; unclear D gene. Germline V gives CDR1 SGHTS, CDR2 YDEGEE. Trimming took off 2 bases at V and 7 bases at J, with 10 bases between the two ends. The CDR3 consists of 14 residues. The CDR3 DNA follows: TGTGCCAGCAGCTTTTTAGAGTTGAATTCACCCCTCCACTTT. It translates to CASSFLELNSPLHF.

This clonotype is termed medium-sized. The rearrangement uses TRBV10-3 and TRBJ2-3; 9 positions agree with TRBD1. CDR1 and CDR2 from the germline V gene are ENHRY and SYGVKD. There are 17 residues in the CDR3. V was clipped by 4 bases and J by 3 bases; unmatched bases: 11. The CDR3 here is CAISGSTGTGLTDTQYF. Written as DNA, the CDR3 is TGTGCCATCAGTGGGTCGACCGGGACAGGGTTGACAGATACGCAGTATTTT.

This clonotype was detected ten times or more. V is TRBV7-2 and J is TRBJ2-5; weak D call: TRBD2 (6 bases). In germline, CDR1 is SGHTA, CDR2 FQGNSA. Trimming removed 4 bases from V and 1 base from J, with 7 bases in between. The CDR3 sequence is 13 residues long. The CDR3 bases are TGTGCCAGCAGCTCGGGACTCCAAGAGACCCAGTACTTC. It is translated as CASSSGLQETQYF.

The V call is TRBV5-6, the J call TRBJ2-4, with D possibly matching TRBD1 (6 bases). Trimming pared 3 bases from V and 13 bases from J, leaving 14 bases between. Germline-derived CDR1 and CDR2 are SGHDT and YYEEEE. CDR3 length: 12 amino acids. The CDR3 spells CASSSDSLMQYF. The CDR3 DNA sequence: TGTGCCAGCAGCTCGGACAGCTTGATGCAGTACTTC.

This clonotype was picked up many times. This chain joins TRBV28 and TRBJ1-4; D is ambiguous. The germline V gene encodes CDR1 MDHEN and CDR2 SYDVKM. The CDR3 sequence is 16 residues long. V was shortened by 6 bases and J by 4 bases, with 18 bases between the two germline ends. The CDR3 is CASSKPGGSGNEKLFF. CDR3 DNA sequence: TGTGCCAGCAGCAAACCGGGAGGGTCGGGTAATGAAAAACTGTTTTTT.

The rearrangement joins TRBV6-1 to TRBJ2-1; 8 bases fit TRBD2. The V and J ends lost 4 bases and 13 bases, in that order; junction bases with no gene match: 9. Germline-derived CDR1 and CDR2 are MNHNS and SASEGT. This CDR3 comprises 13 residues. The DNA for the CDR3 is TGTGCCAGCAGTGGCGGACTAGCTCGTTACCAGTTCTTC. Protein sequence: CASSGGLARYQFF.

This clonotype was seen ten or more times. CDR3 protein: CSAQGPFGTGNTGELFF. In DNA form, the CDR3 reads TGCAGTGCTCAAGGACCGTTCGGGACAGGGAACACCGGGGAGCTGTTTTTT. The V and J genes are TRBV20-1 and TRBJ2-2, with TRBD1 identical over 8 bases. After removal of 5 bases from V and 1 base from J, the junction contained 12 bases not matched to a gene. The CDR3 spans 17 residues. Germline CDR1 DFQATT, CDR2 SNEGSKA (reference sequence).

In its sample, this clonotype was seen many times. The V call is TRBV20-1, the J call TRBJ2-2; D gene unclear. The V gene's germline CDR1 is DFQATT and CDR2 SNEGSKA (reference sequence). The V gene lost 0 bases and the J gene lost 0 bases, with 8 bases spanning the gap. There are 15 residues in the CDR3. CDR3 loop: CSARDRASNTGELFF. In DNA, the CDR3 is TGCAGTGCTAGAGATCGCGCCTCGAACACCGGGGAGCTGTTTTTT.

This clonotype was counted many times. The chain recombines TRBV20-1 with TRBJ2-1; TRBD2 aligns across 12 bases. CDR1 and CDR2 from the germline V gene are DFQATT and SNEGSKA (reference sequence). This CDR3 spans 16 amino acids. V gave up 3 bases and J gave up 0 bases; unmatched junction bases: 3. The CDR3 nucleotides are TGCAGTGCTAGCCAGACTAGCGGGGGCTCCTACAATGAGCAGTTCTTC. This encodes CSASQTSGGSYNEQFF.

The chain recombines TRBV12-3 or TRBV12-4 with TRBJ1-1, with 7 bases aligning to TRBD1. The CDR3 is 14 residues long. V shed 6 bases, J shed 4 bases, and the junction held 8 bases outside the gene matches. The CDR3 spells CASSHRQGSTEAFF. The CDR3 DNA follows: TGTGCCAGCAGCCATAGACAGGGAAGCACTGAAGCTTTCTTT.

The table lists this clonotype with many counts. The CDR3 nucleotides read TGCGCCAGCAGCTCCCCCTCCGGGACTAGCGGGGGTGTGAATGAGCAGTTCTTC. Translating gives CASSSPSGTSGGVNEQFF. The rearrangement uses TRBV5-1 and TRBJ2-1, with 14 bases identical to TRBD2. The V and J ends lost 3 bases and 7 bases, in that order; junction bases with no gene match: 12. Germline V gene lookup returns CDR1 SGHRS and CDR2 YFSETQ. This CDR3 is 18 amino acids long.

The sample holds many counts of this clonotype. The chain recombines TRBV12-3 or TRBV12-4 with TRBJ1-6; possible D gene TRBD1, 6 bases. The CDR3 spans 14 residues. Trimming removed 5 bases at V and 7 bases at J, with 12 bases between. As DNA, the CDR3 is TGTGCCAGCAGTCACAGGAGGGGGAATTCACCCCTCCACTTT. This translates into CASSHRRGNSPLHF.

This clonotype was observed at least ten times. V and J are TRBV5-1 and TRBJ2-5; D possibly corresponds to TRBD1 (6 bases). CDR3 size: 14 residues. The germline CDR1 and CDR2 sequences are SGHRS and YFSETQ. Trimming left V 2 bases short and J 3 bases short, with 11 bases between. The CDR3 DNA reads TGCGCCAGCAGCTTCGGACAGATGGAAGAGACCCAGTACTTC. Amino acid sequence: CASSFGQMEETQYF.

This clonotype has a count of ten or more. The V call is TRBV20-1, the J call TRBJ2-1; TRBD2 matches at 12 bases. V trimming: 6 bases; J trimming: 9 bases; junction bases outside the gene matches: 12. CDR1 and CDR2 from the germline V gene are DFQATT and SNEGSKA (reference sequence). The CDR3 has 15 residues. The CDR3 nucleotides read TGCAGTGCCCCAGCCCTAGCGGGGGGGCGGGGTGAGCAGTTCTTC. This encodes CSAPALAGGRGEQFF.

At least ten counts were recorded for this clonotype. The rearrangement joins TRBV20-1 to TRBJ1-1; the D is unclear. Germline lookup yields CDR1 DFQATT and CDR2 SNEGSKA (reference sequence). Trimming pared 0 bases from V and 2 bases from J, leaving 13 bases between. This CDR3 spans 15 amino acids. The CDR3 bases are TGCAGTGCTAGAGATTATAACTCATTAAACACTGAAGCTTTCTTT. Protein: CSARDYNSLNTEAFF.

The chain uses TRBV5-1 and TRBJ2-5; D is uncertain. The CDR3 loop spans 12 amino acids. V was trimmed by 1 base and J by 4 bases, leaving 5 bases between them. Per germline, CDR1 SGHRS and CDR2 YFSETQ. CDR3 amino acids: CASSLWGETQYF. The CDR3 DNA follows: TGCGCCAGCAGCTTGTGGGGAGAGACCCAGTACTTC.

This clonotype was observed a few times. The rearrangement uses TRBV20-1 and TRBJ1-4; possibly TRBD1 for D (5 bases). Per the germline V gene, CDR1 is DFQATT and CDR2 is SNEGSKA (reference sequence). Trimming shortened V by 5 bases and J by 6 bases, and 10 bases separated the two germline ends. The CDR3 spans 12 residues. CDR3 in amino acids: CSAPGLYEKLFF. DNA of the CDR3: TGCAGTGCTCCGGGACTGTATGAAAAACTGTTTTTT.

Only a few counts were recorded for this clonotype. V and J are TRBV10-3 and TRBJ2-1; TRBD1 aligns across 7 bases. Trimming took 2 bases from V and 15 from J; bases not matched to a gene: 10. The CDR3 sequence is 13 residues long. Germline lookup yields CDR1 ENHRY and CDR2 SYGVKD. This chain's CDR3 is CAISEDAGTVRFF. CDR3 coding DNA: TGTGCCATCAGTGAGGATGCCGGGACAGTCAGGTTCTTC.

This clonotype has ten or more counts. The chain joins TRBV12-3 or TRBV12-4 to TRBJ1-6, with 7 bases fitting TRBD1. This CDR3 is 14 amino acids long. J lost 7 bases, V lost 4 bases, and 4 bases had no gene match. The CDR3 loop is CASSSRGGNSPLHF. The CDR3 DNA follows: TGTGCCAGCAGTTCCAGGGGGGGGAATTCACCCCTCCACTTT.

This clonotype was found many times. J is TRBJ1-2 and V is TRBV20-1; D uncertain. This CDR3 region has 14 residues. Trimming took off 2 bases at V and 8 bases at J, with 18 bases between the two ends. Germline assignment: CDR1 DFQATT and CDR2 SNEGSKA (reference sequence). CDR3 loop: CSARPPARADGYTF. The CDR3 DNA is TGCAGTGCTAGACCCCCGGCAAGAGCGGACGGCTACACCTTC.

Many counts were recorded for this clonotype. The chain uses TRBV20-1 and TRBJ1-5; D gene ambiguous. Trimming stripped 4 bases from V and 1 base from J, with 8 bases between. Germline CDR1 reads DFQATT; CDR2 reads SNEGSKA (reference sequence). The CDR3 runs to 13 residues. The CDR3 DNA is TGCAGTGCTACCGACTTGAGCAATCAGCCCCAGCATTTT. Its protein is CSATDLSNQPQHF.

Many counts were recorded for this clonotype. This chain uses TRBV29-1 with TRBJ2-4, with a possible D match to TRBD1 (6 bases). Trimming took off 1 base at V and 6 bases at J, with 10 bases between the two ends. Germline CDR1 is SQVTM and CDR2 is ANQGSEA. CDR3 length equals 13 residues. The CDR3 sequence: CSVEVGRGNIQYF. CDR3 nucleotides: TGCAGCGTTGAAGTCGGCAGGGGAAACATTCAGTACTTC.

This clonotype was found many times. The chain joins TRBV12-3 or TRBV12-4 to TRBJ2-2; perhaps TRBD1 as D (6 bases). Trimming left V 3 bases short and J 1 base short, with 9 bases between. The CDR3 is 15 amino acids. The CDR3 spells CASSFQGQNTGELFF. CDR3 sequence (DNA): TGTGCCAGCAGTTTTCAGGGGCAGAACACCGGGGAGCTGTTTTTT.

In its sample, this clonotype was seen many times. The chain is built from TRBV5-1 and TRBJ1-6, with TRBD1 matching 9 bases. Germline assignment: CDR1 SGHRS and CDR2 YFSETQ. The J segment lost 10 bases and the V segment lost 3 bases, leaving 5 bases of the junction unmatched. This CDR3 is 14 amino acids long. The CDR3 reads CASSSGQGKSPLHF. The CDR3 nucleotides read TGCGCCAGCAGCTCGGGACAGGGTAAATCACCCCTCCACTTT.

The chain uses TRBV18 and TRBJ2-7, with 10 bases aligning to TRBD2. Germline CDR1 KGHSH, CDR2 LQKENI. CDR3 length: 15 amino acids. The trim removed 2 bases at V and 0 bases at J, leaving 1 base unmatched. This CDR3 is CASSPASGGSYEQYF. As DNA, the CDR3 is TGTGCCAGCTCACCAGCTAGCGGGGGCTCCTACGAGCAGTACTTC.

At least ten counts were recorded for this clonotype. The genes are TRBV18 and TRBJ1-5; D is perhaps TRBD1 (5 bases). Germline CDR1 is KGHSH and CDR2 is LQKENI. V lost 1 base and J lost 5, with 6 bases in between. The CDR3 is 13 amino acids. The CDR3: CASSPRGDQPQHF. DNA for the CDR3: TGTGCCAGCTCACCACGGGGGGATCAGCCCCAGCATTTT.

This clonotype was detected ten times or more. The rearrangement uses TRBV3-1 and TRBJ1-5; D uncertain. The V end lost 5 bases, the J end lost 1 base, and 9 bases lay between the germline ends. This CDR3 comprises 14 residues. The germline gives CDR1 LGHDT, CDR2 YNNKEL (reference sequence). CDR3 DNA sequence: TGTGCCAGCAGCTTCGGACGGAGCAATCAGCCCCAGCATTTT. This sequence encodes CASSFGRSNQPQHF.

At least ten counts were recorded for this clonotype. The chain combines TRBV6-2 or TRBV6-3 with TRBJ2-6; D is uncertain. This CDR3 has 14 residues. V lost 2 bases to trimming and J lost 0 bases, with 2 bases between them. Germline V gene sequence: CDR1 MNHEY, CDR2 SVGEGT. The CDR3 DNA follows: TGTGCCAGCAGTTACGGCTCTGGGGCCAACGTCCTGACTTTC. It translates to CASSYGSGANVLTF.